The 23 T cell receptor beta chains below come from one sample, sequenced in a study of vaccination and CD4 T cells after COVID-19. Noted treatment: roughly ten-day PBMC culture with coronavirus spike peptide pools or control peptides (ViraFEST assay). At the Johns Hopkins FTIC core, DNA taken from cultured CD4+ T cells was sequenced by way of the Oncomine TCR Beta short-read assay. TCRdb reprocessed the PCR reads via MiXCR and lists one record per CDR3 protein. Altogether about 13,000 distinct CDR3 sequences are present, around 74% being singletons, with the ten largest covering around 32%. Antigens for these TCRs are unknown. Sequenced input: CD4+ T cells from blood, cultured in vitro. The source of these receptors is a human donor who had recovered from COVID-19.

CDR3: CASSLLSALNTEAFF. DNA of the CDR3: TGTGCCAGCAGTTTATTGTCAGCTCTGAACACTGAAGCTTTCTTT. The chain employs TRBV28 and TRBJ1-1; D unclear. The V end lost 1 base, the J end lost 0 bases, and 9 bases lay between the germline ends. Per germline, CDR1 MDHEN and CDR2 SYDVKM. The CDR3 runs to 15 residues.

The J gene is TRBJ2-3, the V gene TRBV2; the D is unclear. The CDR3 has 15 amino acids. Germline CDR1 and CDR2: SNHLY and FYNNEI. V shed 1 base and J shed 0 bases, with 8 bases lying between them. This CDR3 is CASSEEETSTDTQYF. The CDR3 DNA reads TGTGCCAGCAGTGAAGAGGAAACTAGCACAGATACGCAGTATTTT.

This rearrangement joins TRBV20-1 to TRBJ2-5; maybe TRBD1 (5 bases). Germline V gene data show CDR1 as DFQATT and CDR2 as SNEGSKA (reference sequence). The CDR3 is 12 amino acids. CDR3 in amino acids: CSVRVSQETQYF. The CDR3, as DNA: TGCAGCGTCAGGGTGAGCCAAGAGACCCAGTACTTC.

This sequence joins TRBV20-1 and TRBJ1-3; the D is unclear. CDR1 is DFQATT and CDR2 is SNEGSKA in the germline V gene (reference sequence). This CDR3 has 16 residues. V dropped 0 bases and J dropped 0 bases, with 12 bases sitting between them. As DNA, the CDR3 is TGCAGTGCTAGAGATCGACGGCGGCTCTCTGGAAACACCATATATTTT. As protein: CSARDRRRLSGNTIYF.

The rearrangement joins TRBV7-9 to TRBJ2-6; D gene unclear. Germline V gene data show CDR1 as SEHNR and CDR2 as FQNEAQ (reference sequence). The CDR3 is 17 residues long. With 1 base removed from V and 0 bases from J, the gap between germline ends came to 10 bases. CDR3 sequence: CASSLGDSLSGANVLTF. In nucleotides, the CDR3 is TGTGCCAGCAGCTTAGGTGACTCCCTCTCTGGGGCCAACGTCCTGACTTTC.

The chain employs TRBV6-2 or TRBV6-3 and TRBJ1-2, with 9 bases identical to TRBD1. Germline loops: CDR1 MNHEY, CDR2 SVGEGT. The CDR3 spans 14 residues. V lost 9 bases to trimming and J lost 4 bases; unmatched junction nucleotides: 9. CDR3 DNA: TGTGCCAGAGATAGTACAGGGGGCGGCTATGGCTACACCTTC. This sequence encodes CARDSTGGGYGYTF.

Only a few counts were recorded for this clonotype. The chain couples TRBV19 to TRBJ1-5; D remains unclear. Germline V lookup: CDR1 LNHDA, CDR2 SQIVND (reference sequence). This CDR3 has 15 residues. Trimming removed 7 bases from V and 2 bases from J, with 15 bases in between. The CDR3 reads CASIGPHPGNQPQHF. The CDR3 DNA reads as TGTGCCAGTATCGGTCCCCACCCGGGCAATCAGCCCCAGCATTTT. The full variable domain, completed using reference TRBV19 and TRBJ1-5, is DGGITQSPKYLFRKEGQNVTLSCEQNLNHDAMYWYRQDPGQGLRLIYYSQIVNDFQKGDIAEGYSVSREKKESFPLTVTSAQKNPTAFYLCASIGPHPGNQPQHFGDGTRLSIL.

The chain has TRBV6-1 and TRBJ1-6, with TRBD1 as a possible D gene (5 bases). This CDR3 region has 17 residues. Germline assignment: CDR1 MNHNS and CDR2 SASEGT. Trimming took off 8 bases at V and 5 bases at J, with 22 bases between the two ends. CDR3 in DNA: TGTGCCAGCTGCGAACGCCACGCAGGGTTCAATAATTCACCCCTCCACTTT. Translating gives CASCERHAGFNNSPLHF.

V is TRBV27 and J is TRBJ2-2; D could derive from TRBD1 or TRBD2 (6 bases each). V was trimmed by 3 bases and J by 1 base, leaving 12 bases between them. This CDR3 comprises 16 residues. Germline values: CDR1 MNHEY, CDR2 SMNVEV (reference sequence). The CDR3 bases are TGTGCCAGCAGTTTGTGGGGGGCCGGGAACACCGGGGAGCTGTTTTTT. It is translated as CASSLWGAGNTGELFF.

The chain uses TRBV20-1 and TRBJ1-4; D possibly corresponds to TRBD1 (6 bases). This CDR3 has 12 amino acids. Trimming left V 4 bases short and J 8 bases short, with 11 bases between. CDR1 DFQATT and CDR2 SNEGSKA come from the germline V gene (reference sequence). CDR3 residues: CSANEGGEKLFF. Written as DNA, the CDR3 is TGCAGTGCTAACGAGGGGGGGGAAAAACTGTTTTTT.

V and J are TRBV18 and TRBJ1-6, with unresolved D. CDR1 and CDR2 (germline): KGHSH, LQKENI. The V and J ends lost 2 bases and 7 bases respectively, with 9 bases between them. The CDR3 runs 14 residues. CDR3 sequence reads: CASSPDLSNSPLHF. The DNA for the CDR3 is TGTGCCAGCTCACCAGACCTAAGCAATTCACCCCTCCACTTT. The entire variable domain, with the rest obtained from reference TRBV18 and TRBJ1-6, is as follows: NAGVMQNPRHLVRRRGQEARLRCSPMKGHSHVYWYRQLPEEGLKFMVYLQKENIIDESGMPKERFSAEFPKEGPSILRIQQVVRGDSAAYFCASSPDLSNSPLHFGNGTRLTVT.

The V and J genes are TRBV20-1 and TRBJ1-2; D unclear. The CDR3 runs 14 residues. Per the germline V gene, CDR1 is DFQATT and CDR2 is SNEGSKA (reference sequence). V was shortened by 6 bases and J by 2 bases, with 16 bases between the two germline ends. CDR3 DNA: TGCAGTGCCTCCGAAGAGGGCCCCAACTATGGCTACACCTTC. It is translated as CSASEEGPNYGYTF.

This rearrangement joins TRBV2 to TRBJ1-5; no definite D call. CDR3 length: 17 amino acids. Trimming left V 4 bases short and J 0 bases short, with 16 bases between. Germline values: CDR1 SNHLY, CDR2 FYNNEI. The CDR3 coding sequence is TGTGCCAGCAGTGTGATCGTCGGGCAGGCTAGCAATCAGCCCCAGCATTTT. This gives the protein CASSVIVGQASNQPQHF.

V gene TRBV5-1 combines with J gene TRBJ1-2, with a tentative D call TRBD1 (5 bases). Germline-derived CDR1 and CDR2 are SGHRS and YFSETQ. V shed 0 bases and J shed 2 bases, with 5 bases lying between them. This CDR3 has 13 residues. In nucleotides, the CDR3 is TGCGCCAGCAGCTTGGGGACAAACTATGGCTACACCTTC. This codes for CASSLGTNYGYTF.

This chain uses TRBV5-1 with TRBJ2-3; D is unclear. V was trimmed by 7 bases and J by 2 bases, leaving 14 bases between them. Germline V gene sequence: CDR1 SGHRS, CDR2 YFSETQ. CDR3 length equals 14 residues. The CDR3 here is CASRTVPLTDTQYF. CDR3 coding DNA: TGCGCCAGCCGGACGGTGCCACTCACAGATACGCAGTATTTT.

The gene calls are TRBV7-8 and TRBJ1-2; D may be TRBD1 (5 bases). V lost 3 bases and J lost 5, with 25 bases in between. Germline V gene data show CDR1 as SGHVS and CDR2 as FQNEAQ. The CDR3 loop spans 18 amino acids. DNA for the CDR3: TGTGCCAGCAGCTTCCCTCCTTCGACAGACACCCTTACGTATGGCTACACCTTC. Encoded protein: CASSFPPSTDTLTYGYTF.

The chain combines TRBV24-1 with TRBJ2-7; D unclear. The CDR3 has 14 residues. V was trimmed by 11 bases and J by 2 bases, leaving 18 bases between them. Looked up from germline, CDR1 is KGHDR and CDR2 is SFDVKD. The CDR3 DNA reads as TGTGCCATCAGGCCCGGACGGCCGACCTACGAGCAGTACTTC. Protein sequence: CAIRPGRPTYEQYF.

The chain joins TRBV6-2 or TRBV6-3 to TRBJ2-4, with 7 bases matching TRBD1. The CDR3 has 18 amino acids. Germline CDR1 and CDR2: MNHEY and SVGEGT. Trimming removed 0 bases from V and 8 bases from J; junction bases left unmatched: 16. CDR3 DNA sequence: TGTGCCAGCAGTTACTCGAGTAAAAGGGGGCGTGAGGGAGACATTCAGTACTTC. This gives the protein CASSYSSKRGREGDIQYF.

This clonotype was counted a few times. The gene calls are TRBV6-5 and TRBJ1-6, with D tentatively TRBD1 (6 bases). The CDR3 is made up of 18 amino acids. Germline V gene data show CDR1 as MNHEY and CDR2 as SVGAGI. Trimming left V 4 bases short and J 5 bases short, with 21 bases between. CDR3 amino acids: CASSSHMSPEGDNSPLHF. The CDR3 DNA reads as TGTGCCAGCAGTTCCCATATGTCCCCTGAGGGGGATAATTCACCCCTCCACTTT.

The chain recombines TRBV6-1 with TRBJ1-4; D might be TRBD1 (5 bases). Per the germline V gene, CDR1 is MNHNS and CDR2 is SASEGT. The CDR3 sequence is 13 residues long. Trimming shortened V by 8 bases and J by 5 bases, and 12 bases separated the two germline ends. The CDR3 nucleotides are TGTGCCAGCTCATACGGGGGAAATGAAAAACTGTTTTTT. Protein: CASSYGGNEKLFF.

The chain uses TRBV6-5 and TRBJ1-2; D is ambiguous. This CDR3 region has 11 residues. Between the trimmed V and J ends, which lost 4 bases and 7 bases, there was a span of 7 bases. CDR1 and CDR2 from the germline V gene are MNHEY and SVGAGI. DNA for the CDR3: TGTGCCAGCAGTTCCGAGGCTGGCTACACCTTC. Translating it yields CASSSEAGYTF.

V and J are TRBV28 and TRBJ2-7; tentatively, D is TRBD1 or TRBD2 (5 bases each). The CDR3 totals 15 residues. The V gene lost 3 bases and the J gene lost 2 bases, with 14 bases spanning the gap. The germline V gene has CDR1 MDHEN and CDR2 SYDVKM. CDR3 region: CASSLGVVLAYEQYF. CDR3 sequence (DNA): TGTGCCAGCAGTTTGGGGGTTGTCCTCGCCTACGAGCAGTACTTC.

V gene TRBV20-1 combines with J gene TRBJ2-3, with 9 bases matching TRBD2. CDR3 length equals 16 residues. Trimming removed 0 bases from V and 3 bases from J; junction bases left unmatched: 7. Germline-derived CDR1 and CDR2 are DFQATT and SNEGSKA (reference sequence). The CDR3 sequence is CSARERLAGRTDTQYF. The CDR3 nucleotides are TGCAGTGCTAGAGAAAGGCTAGCGGGAAGGACAGATACGCAGTATTTT.